These 17 T cell receptor beta chains were sequenced from one sample in a study of cytomegalovirus exposure and HLA in healthy donors. Primers for the PCR totalled 60 Vbeta and 13 Jbeta. Clones were read by immunoSEQ multiplex PCR, and TCRdb kept only the in-frame ones, dropping some. The sample gives approximately 61,000 clones, over 60% of which show up once; roughly 3% is in the top ten. The sequenced sample consisted of PBMCs. The receptors originated from a woman aged 50 to 60 in good health and CMV-seronegative.

The chain couples TRBV7-9 to TRBJ1-2; TRBD1 aligns across 9 bases. This CDR3 has 15 residues. Germline CDR1 is SEHNR and CDR2 is FQNEAQ (reference sequence). The V and J ends lost 5 bases and 2 bases, in that order; junction bases with no gene match: 6. The CDR3 region has the DNA TGTGCCAGCAGCGTACAGGGGGCGGAGAACTATGGCTACACCTTC. Amino acid sequence: CASSVQGAENYGYTF.

The chain recombines TRBV28 with TRBJ2-7; D not certain. The ends were cut back, 5 bases at V and 2 bases at J, with 16 bases in the middle. Germline assignment: CDR1 MDHEN and CDR2 SYDVKM. This CDR3 is built from 15 residues. CDR3 in amino acids: CASSPPYSSPYEQYF. DNA of the CDR3: TGTGCCAGCAGTCCCCCCTACTCATCGCCCTACGAGCAGTACTTC.

The chain uses TRBV10-3 and TRBJ1-1, with 7 bases that match TRBD1. The CDR3 length is 16 residues. Germline trimming cut 8 bases from V and 1 base from J; bases unmatched to any gene: 13. CDR1 and CDR2 from the germline V gene are ENHRY and SYGVKD. The DNA for the CDR3 is TGTGCCATCGGCCCAGGGGGTGTGAGGAAGAACACTGAAGCTTTCTTT. Its translation: CAIGPGGVRKNTEAFF.

This clone has just a few counts. The J gene is TRBJ2-7, the V gene TRBV18; TRBD2 is a possible D gene (7 bases). The V gene lost 1 base and the J gene lost 6 bases, with 10 bases spanning the gap. Germline CDR1 is KGHSH and CDR2 is LQKENI. The CDR3 has 13 residues. The CDR3 region is CASSPLGGGEQYF. The CDR3 DNA follows: TGTGCCAGCTCACCACTGGGAGGGGGCGAGCAGTACTTC.

This clone was seen more than once but under ten times. The gene calls are TRBV10-3 and TRBJ2-7; 9 nucleotides match TRBD1. Germline values: CDR1 ENHRY, CDR2 SYGVKD. The CDR3 has 12 residues. Trimming cost V 9 bases and J 3 bases; bases outside gene matches: 3. The CDR3 loop is CAIQGQGYEQYF. DNA of the CDR3: TGTGCCATTCAGGGACAGGGCTACGAGCAGTACTTC.

The chain couples TRBV29-1 to TRBJ1-1; perhaps TRBD1 as D (6 bases). The germline V and J ends were trimmed by 4 bases and 1 base, with 13 bases remaining between them. The CDR3 spans 14 residues. Per the germline V gene, CDR1 is SQVTM and CDR2 is ANQGSEA. The CDR3 bases are TGCAGCGTTGGGAGGTGGACAGAGAACACTGAAGCTTTCTTT. This gives the protein CSVGRWTENTEAFF.

This sequence joins TRBV28 and TRBJ1-2, with D unresolved. V lost 8 bases and J lost 4, with 14 bases in between. Germline loops: CDR1 MDHEN, CDR2 SYDVKM. The CDR3 extends over 13 amino acids. CDR3 protein: CASGTGIIYGYTF. CDR3 in DNA: TGTGCCAGCGGTACGGGAATCATCTATGGCTACACCTTC.

The chain has TRBV5-1 and TRBJ1-1, with 11 bases matching TRBD1. CDR3 length: 16 residues. Unmatched junction bases numbered 12, after V lost 4 bases and J lost 7 bases. Germline loops: CDR1 SGHRS, CDR2 YFSETQ. In DNA form, the CDR3 reads TGCGCCAGCAGCCCCTCCCCCGGACAGGGGGCTCGTGAAGCTTTCTTT. Its protein product is CASSPSPGQGAREAFF.

This sequence joins TRBV7-2 and TRBJ2-3; perhaps TRBD2 as D (5 bases). CDR1 and CDR2 (germline): SGHTA, FQGNSA. Trimming shortened V by 1 base and J by 3 bases, and 11 bases separated the two germline ends. The length of the CDR3 is 15 residues. CDR3: CASSLVGVATDTQYF. The CDR3 DNA follows: TGTGCCAGCAGCTTAGTTGGGGTAGCGACAGATACGCAGTATTTT.

V and J are TRBV15 and TRBJ2-1; 11 bases align to TRBD2. Germline assignment: CDR1 LNHNV and CDR2 YYDKDF (reference sequence). J gave up 8 bases and V 4 bases, and 4 bases lay outside the gene matches. The CDR3 length is 14 residues. In DNA form, the CDR3 reads TGTGCCACCAGCATCCGGACTAGCGGGTATGAGCAGTTCTTC. This sequence encodes CATSIRTSGYEQFF.

The sample holds a few counts of this clone. The genes are TRBV6-5 and TRBJ2-2, with D perhaps TRBD2 (5 bases). Per the germline V gene, CDR1 is MNHEY and CDR2 is SVGAGI. The CDR3 totals 14 residues. Trimming took off 7 bases at V and 3 bases at J, with 12 bases between the two ends. CDR3: CASTRTPYTGELFF. The CDR3 bases are TGTGCCAGCACCAGGACTCCATACACCGGGGAGCTGTTTTTT.

The chain links TRBV13 to TRBJ1-2; D is undetermined. Trimming removed 5 bases at V and 6 bases at J, with 19 bases between. The CDR3 runs 15 residues. In germline, CDR1 is PRHDT, CDR2 FYEKMQ (reference sequence). CDR3 coding DNA: TGTGCCAGCAGCCGAACCCCGGGAGCCGTCGATGGCTACACCTTC. Residues: CASSRTPGAVDGYTF.

The CDR3 loop is CAISSDRPRDSYEQYF. CDR3 in DNA: TGTGCCATCAGTTCAGACAGGCCCCGGGACTCCTACGAGCAGTACTTC. The chain recombines TRBV10-3 with TRBJ2-7, with a weak D call TRBD1 (6 bases). V dropped 5 bases and J dropped 0 bases, with 17 bases sitting between them. Germline V gives CDR1 ENHRY, CDR2 SYGVKD. CDR3 length: 16 residues.

V is TRBV5-1 and J is TRBJ2-3; D may be TRBD1 (5 bases). This CDR3 contains 15 residues. The germline V and J ends were trimmed by 0 bases and 3 bases, with 11 bases remaining between them. In germline, CDR1 is SGHRS, CDR2 YFSETQ. The CDR3 region has the DNA TGCGCCAGCAGCTTGGTACCAGGGCCGACAGATACGCAGTATTTT. Its protein product is CASSLVPGPTDTQYF. The complete variable domain, with remaining parts taken from reference TRBV5-1 and TRBJ2-3, reads KAGVTQTPRYLIKTRGQQVTLSCSPISGHRSVSWYQQTPGQGLQFLFEYFSETQRNKGNFPGRFSGRQFSNSRSEMNVSTLELGDSALYLCASSLVPGPTDTQYFGPGTRLTVL.

This clone was picked up a small number of times. The V and J genes are TRBV5-1 and TRBJ1-3; D gene uncertain. The germline V gene encodes CDR1 SGHRS and CDR2 YFSETQ. The CDR3 sequence is 16 residues long. With 2 bases removed from V and 0 bases from J, the gap between germline ends came to 12 bases. The CDR3 nucleotides are TGCGCCAGCAGCTTTTCCGGCTCTAGCTCTGGAAACACCATATATTTT. This codes for CASSFSGSSSGNTIYF.

The V call is TRBV6-5, the J call TRBJ2-7, with 7 nucleotides matching TRBD1. J lost 2 bases, V lost 5 bases, and 6 bases had no gene match. The CDR3 runs to 14 residues. Germline CDR1 is MNHEY and CDR2 is SVGAGI. The CDR3 region has the DNA TGTGCCAGCAGTCGATACAGGGGACCCTACGAGCAGTACTTC. Encoded protein: CASSRYRGPYEQYF.

The chain has TRBV10-3 and TRBJ1-2; 9 bases match TRBD1. J was trimmed by 8 bases and V by 10 bases; bases with no gene match: 17. The germline V gene encodes CDR1 ENHRY and CDR2 SYGVKD. The CDR3 has 15 residues. CDR3 in amino acids: CATKERGTGSGGYTF. The CDR3 DNA reads as TGTGCCACCAAGGAACGGGGGACAGGGTCCGGAGGCTACACCTTC.